Listed here are 24 T cell receptor beta chains from one sample, sequenced in a study of T cell repertoires in cytomegalovirus infection. TCRdb used MiXCR to reprocess the reads, holding one entry per CDR3 protein. The sample holds some 920,000 distinct CDR3 sequences, approximately 31% seen once. These receptors' targets are unknown. The input for sequencing was cultured CD8+ T cells from PBMCs, taken from culture after CMV antigen stimulation. All receptors come from a human donor in good health (CMV status not recorded). Some clones in this sample may be carry-over from other donors' samples.

The rearrangement links TRBV20-1 to TRBJ1-1, with 7 bases fitting TRBD1. Per the germline V gene, CDR1 is DFQATT and CDR2 is SNEGSKA (reference sequence). V gave up 5 bases and J gave up 5 bases; unmatched junction bases: 5. This CDR3 has 12 residues. CDR3 DNA: TGCAGTGCTGGTTCAGGGGGTACTGAAGCTTTCTTT. This translates into CSAGSGGTEAFF.

This clonotype was detected many times. The chain has TRBV7-2 and TRBJ2-7; 8 bases agree with TRBD1. The CDR3 has 15 residues. CDR1 and CDR2 from the germline V gene are SGHTA and FQGNSA. The V segment lost 4 bases and the J segment 1 base; nucleotides outside the gene matches: 6. This chain's CDR3 is CASSSKTGESYEQYV. The CDR3 region has the DNA TGTGCCAGCAGCTCCAAGACAGGGGAGTCCTACGAGCAGTACGTC.

This clonotype was seen more than once but under ten times. The V and J genes are TRBV28 and TRBJ1-3; no clear D. This CDR3 has 15 residues. The V and J ends lost 6 bases and 1 base respectively, with 13 bases between them. Germline V gene data show CDR1 as MDHEN and CDR2 as SYDVKM. CDR3 in amino acids: CASSPDGRSGNTIYF. The CDR3 DNA is TGTGCCAGCAGCCCCGACGGCAGGTCTGGAAACACCATATATTTT.

This clonotype was seen a few times. The chain uses TRBV19 and TRBJ1-1; D call uncertain. This CDR3 comprises 15 residues. Germline CDR1 LNHDA, CDR2 SQIVND (reference sequence). V lost 5 bases and J lost 0, with 13 bases in between. DNA for the CDR3: TGTGCCAGTAGTCAAACAAGTAATATGAACACTGAAGCTTTCTTT. This translates into CASSQTSNMNTEAFF.

The sample holds a few counts of this clonotype. The chain has TRBV2 and TRBJ2-7; the D gene is possibly TRBD1 (6 bases). V dropped 7 bases and J dropped 4 bases, with 11 bases sitting between them. The CDR3 contains 12 residues. Germline-derived CDR1 and CDR2 are SNHLY and FYNNEI. The CDR3 DNA is TGTGCCAGCATGGGGGCCGCATACGAGCAGTACGTC. Translation gives CASMGAAYEQYV.

This clonotype appeared a few times. The rearrangement uses TRBV28 and TRBJ2-5; 8 nucleotides agree with TRBD1. After removal of 3 bases from V and 4 bases from J, the junction contained 10 bases not matched to a gene. Germline V CDR1 and CDR2: MDHEN, SYDVKM. This CDR3 is built from 16 residues. CDR3 DNA sequence: TGTGCCAGCAGTTTCCGAACAGGGGGGCCCAGAGAGACCCAGTACTTC. It encodes CASSFRTGGPRETQYF. Together with reference TRBV28 and TRBJ2-5, the CDR3 gives the full variable domain: DVKVTQSSRYLVKRTGEKVFLECVQDMDHENMFWYRQDPGLGLRLIYFSYDVKMKEKGDIPEGYSVSREKKERFSLILESASTNQTSMYLCASSFRTGGPRETQYFGPGTRLLVL.

This clonotype was recorded a few times. This sequence joins TRBV2 and TRBJ2-1; 10 nucleotides agree with TRBD1. V lost 6 bases to trimming and J lost 3 bases; unmatched junction nucleotides: 5. This CDR3 is built from 15 residues. Germline loops: CDR1 SNHLY, CDR2 FYNNEI. CDR3 loop: CASREDRGIYNEQFF. The DNA for the CDR3 is TGTGCCAGCAGAGAGGACAGGGGGATCTACAATGAGCAGTTCTTC.

Only a few counts were recorded for this clonotype. The gene calls are TRBV27 and TRBJ2-7, with D unresolved. This CDR3 contains 12 residues. The germline CDR1 and CDR2 sequences are MNHEY and SMNVEV (reference sequence). The V end was cut by 4 bases, the J end by 0 bases, with 4 bases between. The CDR3 DNA sequence: TGTGCCAGCAGTTCCCACTCCTACGAGCAGTACGTC. Its translation: CASSSHSYEQYV.

The J gene is TRBJ2-5, the V gene TRBV15, with D tentatively TRBD2 (6 bases). From germline, CDR1 is LNHNV and CDR2 YYDKDF (reference sequence). V lost 0 bases and J lost 7, with 24 bases in between. CDR3 length: 18 residues. CDR3 DNA sequence: TGTGCCACCAGCAGAGATACCCCAACCGCGGGGCGGTTGGGGACCCAGTACTTC. Its protein is CATSRDTPTAGRLGTQYF.

This clonotype was observed a few times. V gene TRBV24-1 combines with J gene TRBJ2-1, with TRBD2 as a possible D gene (6 bases). The CDR3 length is 14 residues. V was cut by 6 bases and J by 4 bases, with 12 bases left in between. Looked up from germline, CDR1 is KGHDR and CDR2 is SFDVKD. CDR3 residues: CATSSGGSYNEQFF. The CDR3 nucleotides are TGTGCCACCAGTTCCGGGGGATCGTACAATGAGCAGTTCTTC.

The J gene is TRBJ2-1, the V gene TRBV20-1, with 8 nucleotides matching TRBD1. The CDR3 is 18 residues long. Trimming took 3 bases from V and 0 from J; bases not matched to a gene: 13. The germline CDR1 and CDR2 sequences are DFQATT and SNEGSKA (reference sequence). The DNA of the CDR3 is TGCAGTGCTAGTGTCAAAGGGGGACAGGAAGGCTCCTACAATGAGCAGTTCTTC. Translation gives CSASVKGGQEGSYNEQFF.

This clonotype was recorded a few times. The V gene is TRBV7-2, the J gene TRBJ1-4; 9 nucleotides align to TRBD1. J lost 6 bases, V lost 5 bases, and 7 bases had no gene match. The germline V gene encodes CDR1 SGHTA and CDR2 FQGNSA. The CDR3 is made up of 15 amino acids. CDR3 region: CASSAWDREDEKLFF. CDR3 bases: TGTGCCAGCAGCGCGTGGGACAGGGAGGATGAAAAACTGTTTTTT.

In its sample, this clonotype was seen a few times. V and J are TRBV7-9 and TRBJ2-1; D is possibly TRBD1 or TRBD2 (5 bases each). Germline V CDR1 and CDR2: SEHNR, FQNEAQ (reference sequence). This CDR3 is 15 amino acids long. The V and J ends lost 8 bases and 0 bases respectively, with 14 bases between them. The CDR3 DNA reads as TGTGCCAGCCCCTCGGGGCCCGGCTCCTACAATGAGCAGTTCTTC. It yields the protein CASPSGPGSYNEQFF.

With regard to this clonotype: This clone may be a read error of a much larger clone one base away. This chain links TRBV5-5 with TRBJ1-1, with D perhaps TRBD1 (6 bases). The germline V and J ends were trimmed by 3 bases and 0 bases, with 9 bases remaining between them. The V gene's germline CDR1 is SGHKS and CDR2 YYEKEE (reference sequence). This CDR3 is 14 amino acids long. Here the CDR3 reads CASSWDIMNTEAFF. For the CDR3, the DNA is TGTGCCAGCAGCTGGGACATCATGAACACTGAAGCTTTCTTT.

This clonotype was seen only a few times. V usage is TRBV6-1 and J usage is TRBJ2-7; 7 bases are shared with TRBD1. The germline gives CDR1 MNHNS, CDR2 SASEGT. The CDR3 is 14 residues long. The CDR3 here is CASSEAPVLITGEV. The CDR3 DNA reads TGTGCCAGCAGTGAAGCCCCGGTTTTGATTACAGGGGAAGTC.

The rearrangement joins TRBV2 to TRBJ2-5; weak D call: TRBD2 (6 bases). Germline-derived CDR1 and CDR2 are SNHLY and FYNNEI. V lost 6 bases and J lost 1, with 24 bases in between. The CDR3 loop spans 18 amino acids. The CDR3, as DNA: TGTGCCAGCAGGCAGAAGAGACTAGTGGGGGGAAGCCAAGAGACCCAGTACTTC. It translates to CASRQKRLVGGSQETQYF.

To note about this clonotype: With a much larger clone just one base away, this may be a read error. The chain is built from TRBV7-9 and TRBJ1-1; D is perhaps TRBD1 (5 bases). CDR1 is SEHNR and CDR2 is FQNEAQ in the germline V gene (reference sequence). The CDR3 has 16 amino acids. V lost 0 bases and J lost 6, with 17 bases in between. The CDR3 nucleotides are TGTGCCAGCAGCTTAGCCCCTAGGTCAGGGATCGCTGAAGCTTTCTTT. It is translated as CASSLAPRSGIAEAFF.

The chain employs TRBV28 and TRBJ1-1, with TRBD1 identical over 7 bases. The germline CDR1 and CDR2 sequences are MDHEN and SYDVKM. V trimming: 8 bases; J trimming: 11 bases; junction bases outside the gene matches: 11. CDR3 size: 12 residues. CDR3 sequence (DNA): TGTGCCAGCTATACAGGGGACTTAAGGGCTTTCTTT. It translates to CASYTGDLRAFF.

At least ten counts were recorded for this clonotype. The J gene is TRBJ2-5, the V gene TRBV7-6; D gene uncertain. Germline V lookup: CDR1 SGHVS, CDR2 FNYEAQ. The CDR3 has 14 residues. The germline V and J ends were trimmed by 2 bases and 1 base, with 8 bases remaining between them. The chain's CDR3 is CASSLSALQETQYF. The CDR3 DNA reads as TGTGCCAGCAGCTTATCAGCTCTCCAAGAGACCCAGTACTTC.

The chain couples TRBV6-6 to TRBJ1-1; D unresolved. Looked up from germline, CDR1 is MNHNY and CDR2 is SVGAGI (reference sequence). The CDR3 is 15 residues long. Trimming cost V 4 bases and J 4 bases, with 16 bases left between them. The CDR3 bases are TGTGCCAGCAGTTCCCAATGGGGAGGAACCACTGAAGCTTTCTTT. Its translation is CASSSQWGGTTEAFF.

V usage is TRBV2 and J usage is TRBJ1-1, with D perhaps matching TRBD1 (5 bases). V dropped 10 bases and J dropped 0 bases, with 18 bases sitting between them. Germline values: CDR1 SNHLY, CDR2 FYNNEI. The CDR3 sequence is 15 residues long. CDR3 residues: CANTLGVTMNTEAFF. In DNA form, the CDR3 reads TGTGCCAATACACTAGGGGTCACGATGAACACTGAAGCTTTCTTT.

Of note for this clonotype: This clone may be a read error of a much larger clone one base away. The chain is built from TRBV7-2 and TRBJ2-1; tentatively, D is TRBD1 or TRBD2 (6 bases each). This CDR3 contains 15 residues. V was clipped by 3 bases and J by 6 bases, with 15 bases between them. Germline V gene data show CDR1 as SGHTA and CDR2 as FQGNSA. CDR3 nucleotides: TGTGCCAGCAGCTTGAGCTGGGGGGCCACCAATGAGCAGTTCTTC. Its protein is CASSLSWGATNEQFF.

The chain couples TRBV12-3 or TRBV12-4 to TRBJ1-2; 8 bases align to TRBD1. V gave up 5 bases and J gave up 5 bases; unmatched junction bases: 10. The CDR3 covers 15 residues. CDR3 protein: CASSQTGQGGYGYTF. CDR3 DNA sequence: TGTGCCAGCAGTCAAACCGGACAGGGCGGGTATGGCTACACCTTC.

This clonotype was detected ten times or more. The chain recombines TRBV7-6 with TRBJ2-1; TRBD2 aligns across 8 bases. The CDR3 totals 13 residues. With V trimmed by 5 bases and J by 9 bases, 6 bases remained unmatched. The germline CDR1 and CDR2 sequences are SGHVS and FNYEAQ. This CDR3 is CASSPGGLGEQFF. The CDR3 DNA reads as TGTGCCAGCAGCCCGGGGGGGCTCGGTGAGCAGTTCTTC.